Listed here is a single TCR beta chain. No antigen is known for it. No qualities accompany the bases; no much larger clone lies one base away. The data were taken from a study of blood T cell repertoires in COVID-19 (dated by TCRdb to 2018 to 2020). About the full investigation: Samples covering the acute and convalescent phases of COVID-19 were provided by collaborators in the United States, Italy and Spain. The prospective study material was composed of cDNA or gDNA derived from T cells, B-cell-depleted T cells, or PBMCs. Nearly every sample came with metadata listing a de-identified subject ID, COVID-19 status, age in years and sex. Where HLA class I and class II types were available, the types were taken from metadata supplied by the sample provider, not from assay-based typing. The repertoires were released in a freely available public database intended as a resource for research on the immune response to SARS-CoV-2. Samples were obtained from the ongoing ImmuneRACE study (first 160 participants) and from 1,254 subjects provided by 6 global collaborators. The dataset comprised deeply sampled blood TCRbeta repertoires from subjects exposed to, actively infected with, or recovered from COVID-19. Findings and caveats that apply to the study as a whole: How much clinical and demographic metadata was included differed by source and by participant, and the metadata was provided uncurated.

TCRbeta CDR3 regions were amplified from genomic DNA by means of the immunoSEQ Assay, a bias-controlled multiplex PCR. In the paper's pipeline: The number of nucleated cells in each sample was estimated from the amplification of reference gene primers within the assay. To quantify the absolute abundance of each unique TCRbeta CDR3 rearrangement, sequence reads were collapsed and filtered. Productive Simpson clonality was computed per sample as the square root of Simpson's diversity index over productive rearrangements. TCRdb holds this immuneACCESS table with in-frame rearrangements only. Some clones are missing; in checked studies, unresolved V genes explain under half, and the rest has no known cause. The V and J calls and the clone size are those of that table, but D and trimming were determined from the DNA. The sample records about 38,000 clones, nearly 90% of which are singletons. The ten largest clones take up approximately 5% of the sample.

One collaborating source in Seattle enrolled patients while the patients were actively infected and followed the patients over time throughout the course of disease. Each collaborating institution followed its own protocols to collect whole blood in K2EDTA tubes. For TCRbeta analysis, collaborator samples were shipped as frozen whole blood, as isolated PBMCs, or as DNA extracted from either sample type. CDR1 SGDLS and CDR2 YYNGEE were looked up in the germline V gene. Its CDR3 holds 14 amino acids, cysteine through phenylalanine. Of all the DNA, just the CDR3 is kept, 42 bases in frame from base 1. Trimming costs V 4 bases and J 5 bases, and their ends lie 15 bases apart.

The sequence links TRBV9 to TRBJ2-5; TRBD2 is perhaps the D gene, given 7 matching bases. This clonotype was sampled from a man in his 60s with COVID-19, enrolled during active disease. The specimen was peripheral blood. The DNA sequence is TGTGCCAGCAGCATTAATGAGGGGGGGGAGACCCAGTACTTC. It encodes CASSINEGGETQYF.